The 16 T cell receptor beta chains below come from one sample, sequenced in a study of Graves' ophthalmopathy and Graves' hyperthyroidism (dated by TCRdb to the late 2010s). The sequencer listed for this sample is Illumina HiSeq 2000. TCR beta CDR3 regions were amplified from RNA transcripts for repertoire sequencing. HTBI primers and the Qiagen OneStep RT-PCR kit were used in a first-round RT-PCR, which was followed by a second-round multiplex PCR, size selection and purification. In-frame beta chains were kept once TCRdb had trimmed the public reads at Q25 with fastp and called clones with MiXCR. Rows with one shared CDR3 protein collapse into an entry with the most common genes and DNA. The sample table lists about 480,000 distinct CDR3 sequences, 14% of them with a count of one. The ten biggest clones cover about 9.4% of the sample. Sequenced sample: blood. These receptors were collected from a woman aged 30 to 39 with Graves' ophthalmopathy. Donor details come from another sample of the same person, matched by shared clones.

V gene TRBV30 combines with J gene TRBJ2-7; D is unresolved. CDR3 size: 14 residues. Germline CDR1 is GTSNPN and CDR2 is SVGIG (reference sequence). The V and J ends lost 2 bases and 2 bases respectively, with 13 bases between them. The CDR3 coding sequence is TGTGCCTGGAGTCGGGCCTCTAGGGCCTACGAGCAGTACTTC. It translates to CAWSRASRAYEQYF.

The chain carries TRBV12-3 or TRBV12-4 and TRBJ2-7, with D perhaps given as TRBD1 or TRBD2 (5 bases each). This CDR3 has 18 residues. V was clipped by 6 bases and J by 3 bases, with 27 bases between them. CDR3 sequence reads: CASSPAPGTTGLSYEQYF. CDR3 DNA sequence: TGTGCCAGCAGCCCCGCCCCTGGGACGACGGGGTTGAGCTACGAGCAGTACTTC.

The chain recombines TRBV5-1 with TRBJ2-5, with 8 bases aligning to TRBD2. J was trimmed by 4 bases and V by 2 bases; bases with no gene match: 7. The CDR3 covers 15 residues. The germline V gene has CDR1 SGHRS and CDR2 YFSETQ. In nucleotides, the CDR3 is TGCGCCAGCAGCTTCCCTCTAGCGGGTCGAGAGACCCAGTACTTC. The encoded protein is CASSFPLAGRETQYF.

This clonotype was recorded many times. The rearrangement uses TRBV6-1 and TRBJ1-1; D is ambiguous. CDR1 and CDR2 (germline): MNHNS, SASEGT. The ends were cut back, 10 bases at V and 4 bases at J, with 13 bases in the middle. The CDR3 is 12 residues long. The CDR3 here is CAIQRGGTEAFF. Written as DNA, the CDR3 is TGTGCCATACAGCGGGGTGGCACTGAAGCTTTCTTT.

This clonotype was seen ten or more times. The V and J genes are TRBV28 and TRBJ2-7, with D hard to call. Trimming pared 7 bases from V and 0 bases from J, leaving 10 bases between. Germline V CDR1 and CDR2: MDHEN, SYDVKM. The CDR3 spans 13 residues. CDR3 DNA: TGTGCCAGCACTGGGCGAAGCTCCTACGAGCAGTACTTC. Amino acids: CASTGRSSYEQYF.

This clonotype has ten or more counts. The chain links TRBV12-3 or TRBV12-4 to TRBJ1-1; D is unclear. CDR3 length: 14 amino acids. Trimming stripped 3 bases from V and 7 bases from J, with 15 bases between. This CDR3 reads CASSFWEGSGEAFF. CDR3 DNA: TGTGCCAGCAGTTTCTGGGAGGGCAGTGGTGAAGCTTTCTTT.

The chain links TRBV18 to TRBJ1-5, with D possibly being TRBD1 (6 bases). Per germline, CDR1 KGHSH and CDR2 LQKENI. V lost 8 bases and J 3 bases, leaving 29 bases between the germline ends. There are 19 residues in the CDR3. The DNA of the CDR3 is TGTGCCAGCGCCATCAAAGGCTCACAGGGACTCTTCGCCAATCAGCCCCAGCATTTT. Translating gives CASAIKGSQGLFANQPQHF.

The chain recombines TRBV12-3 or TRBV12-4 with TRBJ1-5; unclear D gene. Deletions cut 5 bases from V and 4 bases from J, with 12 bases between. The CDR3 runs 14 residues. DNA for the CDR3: TGTGCCAGCAGTCCCCCTTTCCTAAATCAGCCCCAGCATTTT. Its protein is CASSPPFLNQPQHF.

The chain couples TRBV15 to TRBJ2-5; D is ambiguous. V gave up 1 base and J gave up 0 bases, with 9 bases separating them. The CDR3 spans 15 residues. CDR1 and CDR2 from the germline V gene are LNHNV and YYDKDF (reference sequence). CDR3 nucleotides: TGTGCCACCAGCAGAGGGGATAACCACCAAGAGACCCAGTACTTC. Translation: CATSRGDNHQETQYF.

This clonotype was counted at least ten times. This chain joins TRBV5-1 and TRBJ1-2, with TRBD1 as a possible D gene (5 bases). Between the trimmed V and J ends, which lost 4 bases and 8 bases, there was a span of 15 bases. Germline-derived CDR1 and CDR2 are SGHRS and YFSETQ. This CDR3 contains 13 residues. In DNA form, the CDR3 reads TGCGCCAGCAGCACGCCGGGGGTTTACGGCTACACCTTC. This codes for CASSTPGVYGYTF.

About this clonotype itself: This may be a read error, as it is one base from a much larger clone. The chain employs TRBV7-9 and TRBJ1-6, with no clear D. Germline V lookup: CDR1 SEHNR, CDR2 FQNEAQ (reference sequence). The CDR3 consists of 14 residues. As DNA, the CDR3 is TGTACCAGCAGCCAGACGCCAGGTTTGTCACCCCTCCACTTT. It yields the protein CTSSQTPGLSPLHF.

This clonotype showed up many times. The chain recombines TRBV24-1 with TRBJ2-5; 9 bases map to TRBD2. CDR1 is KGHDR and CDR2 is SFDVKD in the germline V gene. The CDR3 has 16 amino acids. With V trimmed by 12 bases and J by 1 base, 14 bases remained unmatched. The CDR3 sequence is CARWADQAGGQETQYF. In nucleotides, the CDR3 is TGTGCCCGATGGGCGGATCAAGCGGGGGGCCAAGAGACCCAGTACTTC.

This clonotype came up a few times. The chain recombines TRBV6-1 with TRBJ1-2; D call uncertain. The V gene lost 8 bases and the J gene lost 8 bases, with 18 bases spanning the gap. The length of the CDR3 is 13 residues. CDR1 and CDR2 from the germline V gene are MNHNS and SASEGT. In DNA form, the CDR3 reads TGTGCCAGCCGAGGAGAGATCGTGGGAGGCTACACCTTC. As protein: CASRGEIVGGYTF.

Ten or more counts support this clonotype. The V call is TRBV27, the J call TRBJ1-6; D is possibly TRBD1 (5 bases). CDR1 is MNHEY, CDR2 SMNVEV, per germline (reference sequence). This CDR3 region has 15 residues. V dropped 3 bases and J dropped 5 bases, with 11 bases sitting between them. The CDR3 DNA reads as TGTGCCAGCAGTTTCATAGGGGTCAATAATTCACCCCTCCACTTT. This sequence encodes CASSFIGVNNSPLHF.

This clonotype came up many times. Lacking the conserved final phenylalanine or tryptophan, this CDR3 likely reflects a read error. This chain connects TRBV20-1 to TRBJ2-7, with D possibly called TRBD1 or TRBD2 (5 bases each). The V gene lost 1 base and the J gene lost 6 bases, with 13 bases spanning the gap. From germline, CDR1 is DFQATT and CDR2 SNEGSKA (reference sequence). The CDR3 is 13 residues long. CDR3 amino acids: CSARGGVLSEQYL. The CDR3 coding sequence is TGCAGTGCTAGAGGAGGGGTGTTGTCCGAGCAGTACTTA.

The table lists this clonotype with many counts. The CDR3 reads CASSSGTEGYEQYF. CDR3 coding DNA: TGTGCCAGCAGTTCCGGGACAGAAGGATACGAGCAGTACTTC. This chain links TRBV6-2 or TRBV6-3 with TRBJ2-7; 7 nucleotides match TRBD1. CDR1 and CDR2 (germline): MNHEY, SVGEGT. With V trimmed by 4 bases and J by 4 bases, 7 bases remained unmatched. The CDR3 contains 14 residues.